A selection of T cell receptor beta chains follows, all from one sample in a study of immune evolution from preneoplasia to lung adenocarcinoma. The method was immunoSEQ multiplex PCR; TCRdb's version includes in-frame clones alone and lacks a portion of them. The sample shows thousands of clones, approximately 80% of them seen only once. The sample comprised FFPE lung adenocarcinoma in situ tissue. The receptors shown here come from a donor aged 70 or older with lung adenocarcinoma. CDR3s include the opening cysteine and the closing phenylalanine or tryptophan. D genes are given only for firm matches. Not all rows give a size; the values are once, few, many and, for expanded clones, a class.

CDR3nt: TGTGCCAGCAGCCAAGCCCCCCTTAACATTCAGTACTTC
CDR3aa: CASSQAPLNIQYF
d_gene: -
v_gene: TRBV4-2
abundance: -
j_gene: TRBJ2-4

CDR3nt: TGCGCCAGCAGCTTTACAGGGGGCAATCAGCCCCAGCATTTT
CDR3aa: CASSFTGGNQPQHF
d_gene: TRBD1
v_gene: TRBV5-1
abundance: -
j_gene: TRBJ1-5

CDR3nt: TGTGCCAGTAGTAACCCCCGACGGCCTAACTATGGCTACACCTTC
CDR3aa: CASSNPRRPNYGYTF
d_gene: -
v_gene: TRBV19
abundance: -
j_gene: TRBJ1-2

CDR3nt: TGTGCCAGCTCACCACCGTCGAAAGGGAACACTGAAGCTTTCTTT
CDR3aa: CASSPPSKGNTEAFF
d_gene: -
v_gene: TRBV18
abundance: -
j_gene: TRBJ1-1

CDR3nt: TGTGCCAGCAGTCAAAAGGAGTGGACAGGGGACGAGGGAACCTACGAGCAGTACTTC
CDR3aa: CASSQKEWTGDEGTYEQYF
d_gene: -
v_gene: TRBV21-1
abundance: -
j_gene: TRBJ2-7

CDR3nt: TGTGCCAGCAGCGCCGGGACAGGGGGACAGCCCCAGCATTTT
CDR3aa: CASSAGTGGQPQHF
d_gene: TRBD1
v_gene: TRBV2
abundance: -
j_gene: TRBJ1-5

CDR3nt: TGTGCCAGCAGTGGGTGGACAGGGGGCGGGTACGAGCAGTACTTC
CDR3aa: CASSGWTGGGYEQYF
d_gene: TRBD1
v_gene: TRBV28
abundance: -
j_gene: TRBJ2-7

CDR3nt: TGTGCCAGCAGCGCAAGTACAGGGCGCACCGGGGAGCTGTTTTTT
CDR3aa: CASSASTGRTGELFF
d_gene: -
v_gene: TRBV9
abundance: -
j_gene: TRBJ2-2

CDR3nt: TGCGCCAGCAGCTTGGCCGGAGTGGATGAAAAACTGTTTTTT
CDR3aa: CASSLAGVDEKLFF
d_gene: -
v_gene: TRBV5-1
abundance: -
j_gene: TRBJ1-4

CDR3nt: TGTGCCAGCACCCCGGGACAGGGGGCCGGGGAGCTGTTTTTT
CDR3aa: CASTPGQGAGELFF
d_gene: TRBD1
v_gene: TRBV9
abundance: few
j_gene: TRBJ2-2

CDR3nt: TGTGCCAGTAGTATAGCTAGCGGGGCATACTACGAGCAGTACTTC
CDR3aa: CASSIASGAYYEQYF
d_gene: TRBD2
v_gene: TRBV19
abundance: -
j_gene: TRBJ2-7

CDR3nt: TGCGCCAGCAGCCCTGGGGCTGGGGTCGGCACAGATACGCAGTATTTT
CDR3aa: CASSPGAGVGTDTQYF
d_gene: -
v_gene: TRBV5-1
abundance: -
j_gene: TRBJ2-3

CDR3nt: TGTGCCAGCAGCTCACGACAGGGGAACACTGAAGCTTTCTTT
CDR3aa: CASSSRQGNTEAFF
d_gene: TRBD1
v_gene: TRBV11-3
abundance: -
j_gene: TRBJ1-1

CDR3nt: TGCGCCAGCAGCCAAGAGAGATTGAAGACCCAGTACTTC
CDR3aa: CASSQERLKTQYF
d_gene: -
v_gene: TRBV4-1
abundance: -
j_gene: TRBJ2-5

CDR3nt: TGTGCCAGCAGTGAAGCTGGGCAGGGGTTCGTGACCCAGTACTTC
CDR3aa: CASSEAGQGFVTQYF
d_gene: -
v_gene: TRBV2
abundance: -
j_gene: TRBJ2-5

CDR3nt: TGCAGCGTCACCGGGACTAGCGGTTCTCCGAACACCAGGGAGCTGTTTTTT
CDR3aa: CSVTGTSGSPNTRELFF
d_gene: TRBD2
v_gene: TRBV29-1
abundance: -
j_gene: TRBJ2-2

CDR3nt: TGTGCCAGCAGCGTAGTAGCGGGAGTTGGTAATGAGCAGTTCTTC
CDR3aa: CASSVVAGVGNEQFF
d_gene: TRBD2
v_gene: TRBV9
abundance: few
j_gene: TRBJ2-1

CDR3nt: TGTGCCAGCAGTTTAGGAGCGGGAGGCTACGAGCAGTACTTC
CDR3aa: CASSLGAGGYEQYF
d_gene: TRBD2
v_gene: TRBV27
abundance: few
j_gene: TRBJ2-7

CDR3nt: TGTGCCTGGAGTGTTAGGCTAGTGGGTAGCTACACCTTC
CDR3aa: CAWSVRLVGSYTF
d_gene: -
v_gene: TRBV30
abundance: -
j_gene: TRBJ1-2

CDR3nt: TGCGCCAGCAGCCCGGGACTAGCTCGAACTTTAGCCAAAAACATTCAGTACTTC
CDR3aa: CASSPGLARTLAKNIQYF
d_gene: TRBD2
v_gene: TRBV4-1
abundance: -
j_gene: TRBJ2-4